This is a list of T cell receptor beta chains from one sample in a study of cytomegalovirus exposure and HLA in healthy donors. Here immunoSEQ multiplex PCR was the method, and the copy in TCRdb shows in-frame clones only, minus some. The sample contains approximately 170,000 clones, around 80% of which appear only once. Sequencing used PBMCs. The receptor set was obtained from a woman between 45 and 60 years old in good health and CMV-seropositive. Both conserved end residues are part of each CDR3. Fields, in order: J gene, D gene, V gene, CDR3 length, clone size, CDR3 DNA, CDR3 protein. The D gene is left open where the match is weak. Clone size appears in some rows only: once, few, many, or a class for an expanded clone.

TRBJ2-7 | . | TRBV20-1 | 11 | few | TGCAGTGCGACACAGGGTTACGAGCAGTACTTC | CSATQGYEQYF
TRBJ1-6 | . | TRBV7-9 | 16 | . | TGTGCCAGCAGCTTCCACAGGACAGAGTCAAATTCACCCCTCCACTTT | CASSFHRTESNSPLHF
TRBJ1-3 | TRBD1 | TRBV15 | 15 | . | TGTGCCACCAGCAGAGATAGGGGGACAGGGGACACCATATATTTT | CATSRDRGTGDTIYF
TRBJ1-2 | TRBD1 | TRBV7-2 | 14 | . | TGTGCCAGCAGCAGGGACAGGGCAATCTATGGCTACACCTTC | CASSRDRAIYGYTF
TRBJ1-1 | . | TRBV6-6 | 15 | . | TGTGCCAGCAGCACCGGCGGGGTTGGGTTAGCTGAAGCTTTCTTT | CASSTGGVGLAEAFF
TRBJ2-3 | TRBD1 | TRBV27 | 15 | . | TGTGCCAGCAGTTTGATCGGCAGGGGGCGAAATACGCAGTATTTT | CASSLIGRGRNTQYF
TRBJ1-3 | . | TRBV6-5 | 14 | once | TGTGCCACCGCGCGGGGGGCGAATGGAAACACCATATATTTT | CATARGANGNTIYF
TRBJ2-2 | TRBD2 | TRBV7-2 | 16 | once | TGTGCCAGCAGCTTATTAGCGGGAGCGAACACCGGGGAGCTGTTTTTT | CASSLLAGANTGELFF
TRBJ1-2 | TRBD1 | TRBV5-5 | 13 | . | TGTGCCAGCAGCCCGACAGGGGGGGATGGCTACACCTTC | CASSPTGGDGYTF
TRBJ2-3 | . | TRBV29-1 | 13 | . | TGCAGCGCGAGGGCAGGATTGCGGGATACGCAGTATTTT | CSARAGLRDTQYF
TRBJ2-5 | . | TRBV6-5 | 12 | . | TGTGCCAGCGGGTATACAACGGGGGAGCAGTACTTC | CASGYTTGEQYF
TRBJ2-7 | . | TRBV7-8 | 16 | . | TGTGCCAGCAGCTTAGGAGGAGGGAGGGGGGTACGAGGGCAGTACTTC | CASSLGGGRGVRGQYF
TRBJ2-1 | . | TRBV6-5 | 11 | . | TGTGCCAGCAGCCTCGGTAATGAGCAGTTCTTC | CASSLGNEQFF
TRBJ2-5 | . | TRBV6-1 | 11 | . | TGTGCCAGCAGTGTACAAGAGACCCAGTACTTC | CASSVQETQYF
TRBJ2-7 | . | TRBV5-8 | 15 | . | TGTGCCAGCAGCTTGGGGCAGGGGCTGACCTACGAGCAGTACTTC | CASSLGQGLTYEQYF
TRBJ1-1 | . | TRBV7-9 | 13 | few | TGTGCCAGCACGCGGGGGGCGAACACTGAAGCTTTCTTT | CASTRGANTEAFF
TRBJ1-1 | TRBD1 | TRBV10-3 | 13 | few | TGTGCCATCAATCGACAGGGGAACACTGAAGCTTTCTTT | CAINRQGNTEAFF
TRBJ1-2 | TRBD1 | TRBV19 | 14 | . | TGTGCCAGTAGTATAAGACAGGGGATAAGTGGCTACACCTTC | CASSIRQGISGYTF
TRBJ1-5 | TRBD1 | TRBV19 | 14 | . | TGTGCCAGTACTGTGACAGGGGGCAATCAGCCCCAGCATTTT | CASTVTGGNQPQHF
TRBJ1-3 | TRBD1 | TRBV27 | 16 | . | TGTGCCAGCAGTGCCGGGACAGGGATTTTCGGAAACACCATATATTTT | CASSAGTGIFGNTIYF
TRBJ1-6 | . | TRBV6-1 | 12 | . | TGTGCCAGCAGTCCTCCCCGAGGGCCCCTCCACTTT | CASSPPRGPLHF
TRBJ1-4 | TRBD1 | TRBV9 | 17 | . | TGTGCCAGCAGCCCCCGGGACAGCCTTTTAACTAATGAAAAACTGTTTTTT | CASSPRDSLLTNEKLFF
TRBJ2-1 | TRBD2 | TRBV7-9 | 15 | . | TGTGCCAGCAGCTTCGGACTAGCGGGAGGGGATGAGCAGTTCTTC | CASSFGLAGGDEQFF
TRBJ2-3 | TRBD2 | TRBV4-2 | 14 | . | TGTGCCAGCAGCCAAGACGGGAGGGATTCTACGCAGTATTTT | CASSQDGRDSTQYF
TRBJ1-2 | . | TRBV6-1 | 14 | . | TGTGCCAGCAGTGAATGGGTAGGGGATGGCGGCTACACCTTC | CASSEWVGDGGYTF
TRBJ2-1 | . | TRBV7-3 | 15 | few | TGTGCCAGCAGCTTTTCCACAGGGATTATGGATGAGCAGTTCTTC | CASSFSTGIMDEQFF
TRBJ2-1 | TRBD2 | TRBV2 | 13 | . | TGTGCCAGCAAGGGCGGGGGGGCCAATGAGCAGTTCTTC | CASKGGGANEQFF
TRBJ2-7 | . | TRBV5-4 | 13 | . | TGTGCCAGCAGCTTTAGCAGGGCCGTCGAGCAGTACTTC | CASSFSRAVEQYF
TRBJ1-2 | TRBD1 | TRBV15 | 16 | . | TGTGCCACCAGCAGAGATCTAACCACAGGGGGACCTGGCTACACCTTC | CATSRDLTTGGPGYTF
TRBJ2-1 | . | TRBV2 | 11 | . | TGTGCCACCCAGGTTGTTCGTGAGCAGTTCTTC | CATQVVREQFF
TRBJ2-4 | TRBD1 | TRBV19 | 14 | . | TGTGCCAGTAGTGGGGACAGCGTTGAAAACATTCAGTACTTC | CASSGDSVENIQYF
TRBJ2-2 | TRBD2 | TRBV9 | 16 | once | TGTGCCAGCAGCGAAGAGGCGGGAGGACGCGGCGGGGAGCTGTTTTTT | CASSEEAGGRGGELFF
TRBJ2-3 | TRBD2 | TRBV29-1 | 14 | . | TGCAGCGTTACTAGCGGGAGCGGGGCAGATACGCAGTATTTT | CSVTSGSGADTQYF
TRBJ2-4 | . | TRBV4-1 | 20 | . | TGCGCCAGCAGCCGGGCGTATAGGCTTGACCGCGGGGCCGCCAAAAACATTCAGTACTTC | CASSRAYRLDRGAAKNIQYF
TRBJ1-2 | . | TRBV7-9 | 14 | . | TGTGCCAGCAGCCAATCCCGGGGATCCTATGGCTACACCTTC | CASSQSRGSYGYTF
TRBJ2-1 | TRBD2 | TRBV11-3 | 20 | . | TGTGCCAGCAGTCAAATTTGGGGTAGCGGGGGGAACCTCTCGAGGAATGAGCAGTTCTTC | CASSQIWGSGGNLSRNEQFF